This T cell receptor (beta chain) was retrieved from a study of blood T cell repertoires in COVID-19. Overall study context: COVID-19 samples, acute and convalescent, were from the United States, Italy and Spain. PBMCs, B-cell-depleted T cells, or T cells provided the cDNA or gDNA that made up the material.

V was shortened by 9 bases and J by 6 bases, with 22 bases between the two germline ends. CDR1 and CDR2 from the germline V gene are LNHDA and SQIVND (reference sequence). The CDR3 totals 15 residues. In the study's own analysis: Estimation of nucleated cell counts relied on the amplification of reference gene primers. TCRdb's table, derived via immunoSEQ multiplex PCR, lists solely in-frame clones and lacks some. D and trimming come from the DNA, and the V and J calls and clone size come from that table. The sample shows over 130,000 clones, approximately 89% of them seen only once. The chain joins TRBV19 to TRBJ2-3, with D hard to call. Source material: peripheral blood. The sequence came from a man aged 55 to 70 with active or convalescent COVID-19. In nucleotides, the CDR3 is TGTGCCAGCCGCGGCGCGGCCCCTCACGGGGATACGCAGTATTTT. Its protein product is CASRGAAPHGDTQYF.